This T cell receptor beta chain was documented in a study of blood T cell repertoires in COVID-19. Turning to the study itself: The analysed material was cDNA or gDNA that came from T cells, B-cell-depleted T cells, or PBMCs.

This clone was observed a handful of times. The CDR3 is made up of 11 amino acids. The V gene lost 5 bases and the J gene lost 8 bases, with 9 bases spanning the gap. CDR1 SGHAT and CDR2 FQDESV come from the germline V gene (reference sequence). Libraries were prepared by immunoSEQ multiplex PCR; TCRdb keeps only in-frame clonotypes and omits some of them. Here the sample spans approximately 120,000 clones, around nine tenths being singletons. The gene calls are TRBV11-1 and TRBJ1-2; D uncertain. This receptor was taken from a woman older than 75 with acute or convalescent COVID-19. Sequences were obtained from peripheral blood. The CDR3, as DNA: TGTGCCAGCAGCGAGGGTCTAGGCTACACCTTC. Its protein product is CASSEGLGYTF.